This T cell receptor beta chain derives from a study of CD8 T cells in ankylosing spondylitis. Study-wide points: Relatively rare in peripheral blood, disease-linked clones were also CD8+. Earlier reports found some motif variants in synovial fluid and blood in reactive arthritis. Significantly higher representation of disease-linked clones was reported for matched ankylosing spondylitis synovial fluid. Ankylosing spondylitis blood seemed to carry a telltale TCR beta motif made of eight highly homologous variants.

Scientists made TCR beta libraries using quantitative 5'-RACE with molecular barcodes. A single record per CDR3 protein comes from TCRdb applying MiXCR to the 5' RACE reads. The data show hundreds of thousands of distinct CDR3 sequences, around 11% seen once. Trimming left V 3 bases short and J 5 bases short, with 10 bases between. From germline, CDR1 is SGDLS and CDR2 YYNGEE. CDR3 size: 13 residues. For this clonotype: What it recognizes is unknown.

This chain uses TRBV9 with TRBJ2-3; D uncertain. The sequence derives from a male donor with ankylosing spondylitis. The sample taken for sequencing was blood, either unsorted or a sorted T cell fraction (not recorded which). CDR3 DNA: TGTGCCAGCAGCGCATGGACCCAAGATACGCAGTATTTT. Its translation: CASSAWTQDTQYF. Combining the CDR3 with reference TRBV9 and TRBJ2-3 gives the whole variable domain DSGVTQTPKHLITATGQRVTLRCSPRSGDLSVYWYQQSLDQGLQFLIQYYNGEERAKGNILERFSAQQFPDLHSELNLSSLELGDSALYFCASSAWTQDTQYFGPGTRLTVL.